This TCR beta chain was found in a study of metastatic and nonmetastatic thyroid tumors. Many counts were recorded for this clone. All patients reached thyroid surgery having received no treatment beforehand. TCRdb re-called clones via MiXCR from the PCR reads. The sample lists about 89,000 clones, 9.5% to 15% occurring once. The specimen sequenced was tumor tissue. This TCR derives from a female donor with papillary thyroid cancer or a benign thyroid nodule (not recorded which). Some clones in this sample may be carry-over from other donors' samples.

CDR3 amino acids: CASSAPGPTLAELTDTQYF. The CDR3 coding sequence is TGTGCCAGCAGTGCCCCCGGGCCTACACTAGCGGAGCTCACAGATACGCAGTATTTT. The genes are TRBV28 and TRBJ2-3; 8 positions match TRBD2. This CDR3 has 19 residues. Germline V lookup: CDR1 MDHEN, CDR2 SYDVKM. Unmatched junction bases numbered 18, after V lost 5 bases and J lost 2 bases.